This T cell receptor beta chain came from a study of early T cells in non-severe SARS-CoV-2 infection (dated by TCRdb to the early 2020s). In terms of the full investigation: Because TCR sequencing relied on bulk RNA taken from unsorted whole blood, pairing of alpha and beta chains was not possible.

Spanning cysteine to phenylalanine, the CDR3 consists of 14 amino acids. Just the 42-base CDR3 DNA is kept, in frame starting at base 1. The V end loses 3 bases and the J end loses 9 bases, and a stretch of 12 bases separates them. Overall study outcomes, separate from this receptor: VDJdb matching was skewed toward anti-spike CD8 responses and likely underestimated virus-specific expansions, missing private and CD4 specificities.

Many counts were recorded for this clonotype. Its recognized antigen is unknown. No much larger clone exists at a distance of one base, and base qualities are not known. The receptor library was made with 5' RACE. Sequencer: NextSeq 500. The TCR library protocol attached unique molecular identifiers to individual cDNA molecules to correct for sequencing error and PCR bias. Both TCR alpha and beta chains were sequenced, and tight co-correlation was observed between alpha and beta sequence abundances in each sample. Under the source paper's analysis protocol: Decombinator V4 was used to annotate the V gene, J gene and CDR3 of the TCR sequences. TCRs were defined as expanded if a significant change between any two time points was detected under a Poisson model with p below 0.0001. TCR abundances were normalised to the total number of TCRs sequenced per sample and expressed as counts per million. MAIT TCRs were defined by TRAV1-2 paired with TRAJ12, TRAJ20 or TRAJ33, and iNKT TCRs by TRAV10 paired with TRAJ18. VDJdb, accessed 1 November 2021, was searched for CMV, EBV and SARS-CoV-2 annotated TCRs, with TCRs annotated for multiple antigens excluded. TCRdb cleaned the public reads at Q25 with fastp, built clones with MiXCR and kept in-frame beta chains. Every distinct CDR3 protein forms one entry, paired with its most common genes and DNA. The V and J calls here are based on TCRdb, not the publication. The sample has approximately 76,000 distinct CDR3 sequences on record, under 15% of them singletons. 1.3% of the sample is taken by the ten largest.

This was a case-control study nested in a cohort of healthcare workers in London, UK, who had nasopharyngeal swab PCR tests and blood samples taken every week. Healthcare workers were enrolled in the week of the UK lockdown, from 23 to 31 March 2020, and were followed every week for up to about 16 weeks. This TCR was sampled from an adult who was a healthcare worker with PCR-confirmed SARS-CoV-2 infection or an uninfected control (not recorded which). Specimen: whole blood. The chain uses TRBV12-3 or TRBV12-4 and TRBJ1-6; 5 matching bases give a weak D call of TRBD1. The DNA reads TGTGCCAGCAGTTTTAGCCAGGGTATTTCACCCCTCCACTTT. This encodes CASSFSQGISPLHF.